The 6 T cell receptor beta chains below all came from one sample that was sequenced in a study of CD8 T cells in ankylosing spondylitis. TCRdb redid the calling of the 5' RACE reads with MiXCR, one entry per CDR3 protein. The sample yields tens of thousands of distinct CDR3 sequences, around 10% seen once. Sequencing was carried out using blood, either unsorted or a sorted T cell fraction (not recorded which). Receptors were obtained from a male donor with ankylosing spondylitis or in good health (not recorded which).

The table lists this clonotype with many counts. The rearrangement joins TRBV4-2 to TRBJ2-1, with 9 bases identical to TRBD1. After removal of 4 bases from V and 15 bases from J, the junction contained 7 bases not matched to a gene. Per the germline V gene, CDR1 is LGHNA and CDR2 is YNFKEQ. This CDR3 spans 12 amino acids. The CDR3 region has the DNA TGTGCCAGCAGCCGGGACAGGGAAGTTTTGTTCTTC. Translating it yields CASSRDREVLFF.

This clonotype was seen at least ten times. This chain uses TRBV28 with TRBJ1-1; tentative D call: TRBD1 (5 bases). The germline V gene encodes CDR1 MDHEN and CDR2 SYDVKM. Deletions cut 5 bases from V and 7 bases from J, with 11 bases between. The CDR3 runs to 12 residues. The CDR3 coding sequence is TGTGCCAGCAGTCTGACGACAGTTGAAGCTTTCTTT. This translates into CASSLTTVEAFF.

This clonotype was picked up many times. The genes are TRBV29-1 and TRBJ1-4; no firm D call. Germline V lookup: CDR1 SQVTM, CDR2 ANQGSEA. This CDR3 has 12 residues. V gave up 7 bases and J gave up 2 bases, with 8 bases separating them. The CDR3 is CSAGWTNEKLFF. Written as DNA, the CDR3 is TGCAGCGCTGGGTGGACTAATGAAAAACTGTTTTTT.

The V call is TRBV7-9, the J call TRBJ2-1, with a possible D match to TRBD2 (5 bases). The CDR3 is made up of 15 amino acids. Germline-derived CDR1 and CDR2 are SEHNR and FQNEAQ (reference sequence). Trimming removed 5 bases from V and 0 bases from J, with 11 bases in between. The CDR3 spells CASSPKRSSYNEQFF. The CDR3 DNA follows: TGTGCCAGCAGCCCGAAGCGGAGCTCCTACAATGAGCAGTTCTTC. Full variable domain (outside the CDR3, taken from reference TRBV7-9 and TRBJ2-1): DTGVSQNPRHKITKRGQNVTFRCDPISEHNRLYWYRQTLGQGPEFLTYFQNEAQLEKSRLLSDRFSAERPKGSFSTLEIQRTEQGDSAMYLCASSPKRSSYNEQFFGPGTRLTVL.

At least ten counts were recorded for this clonotype. This chain joins TRBV5-1 and TRBJ2-5; D is undetermined. The CDR3 length is 16 residues. Germline CDR1 reads SGHRS; CDR2 reads YFSETQ. V was cut by 4 bases and J by 5 bases, with 21 bases left in between. CDR3: CASSPRNSQTRETQYF. The DNA for the CDR3 is TGCGCCAGCAGCCCAAGGAACAGTCAAACGCGGGAGACCCAGTACTTC.

The gene calls are TRBV9 and TRBJ2-7, with 10 bases lining up with TRBD2. Germline V gives CDR1 SGDLS, CDR2 YYNGEE. V trimming: 4 bases; J trimming: 6 bases; junction bases outside the gene matches: 10. The CDR3 has 15 amino acids. In DNA, the CDR3 is TGTGCCAGCAGCCTCGGACTAGCGGCCACTAGCGAGCAGTACTTC. It encodes CASSLGLAATSEQYF.